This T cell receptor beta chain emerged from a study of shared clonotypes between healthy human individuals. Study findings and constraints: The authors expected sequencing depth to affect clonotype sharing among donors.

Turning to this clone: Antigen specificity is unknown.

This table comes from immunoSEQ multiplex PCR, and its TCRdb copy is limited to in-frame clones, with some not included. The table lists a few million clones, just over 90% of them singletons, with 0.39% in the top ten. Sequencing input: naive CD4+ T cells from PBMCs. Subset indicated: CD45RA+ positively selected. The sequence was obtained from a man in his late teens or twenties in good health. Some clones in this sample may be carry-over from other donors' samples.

The CDR3 sequence is CASSLADRGYEKLFF. CDR3 DNA sequence: TGTGCCAGCAGTTTAGCGGACAGAGGGTATGAAAAACTGTTTTTT. This chain uses TRBV28 with TRBJ1-4; perhaps TRBD1 as D (6 bases). CDR1 is MDHEN, CDR2 SYDVKM, per germline. V lost 2 bases and J lost 6, with 13 bases in between. The CDR3 covers 15 residues.